This passage covers 16 T cell receptor beta chains from one sample sequenced in a study of tumor-infiltrating lymphocytes in primary liver carcinoma. Alongside blood RNA obtained from unsorted whole blood, germline DNA was also extracted. Reverse transcription of 450 to 500 ng total RNA with a constant-region primer produced TCR beta cDNA. TCR beta libraries came from three nested multiplex PCR rounds using slightly modified ARM-PCR. The first two PCR rounds used TRBV1-TRBV30 forward primers with a C-beta reverse primer, around 10 cycles each. TCRdb passed the multiplex PCR reads through MiXCR, listing each CDR3 protein once. This table holds 330,000 or so distinct CDR3 sequences, approximately 64% found once. Sequences were obtained from peripheral blood. The receptors derive from a middle-aged man with primary liver carcinoma and hepatitis B virus infection.

With respect to this clonotype: At one end the junction does not follow the germline gene, possibly because of a read error. The chain uses TRBV6-6 and TRBJ1-2, with TRBD1 identical over 7 bases. The length of the CDR3 is 17 residues. Germline lookup yields CDR1 MNHNY and CDR2 SVGAGI (reference sequence). CDR3 nucleotides: TGTGTCAGCAGTTCCTGGTTAGGGGGCGCCCCCTTCTATGGCTACACCTTC. Translated: CVSSSWLGGAPFYGYTF.

Note on this clonotype: Just one base apart from a much larger clone, this may be a read error. The genes are TRBV30 and TRBJ1-2; the D gene is possibly TRBD1 (6 bases). V gave up 3 bases and J gave up 7 bases, with 15 bases separating them. The CDR3 loop spans 13 amino acids. Germline CDR1 and CDR2: GTSNPN and SVGIG (reference sequence). The CDR3 is CAWSPLGAGGYTF. As DNA, the CDR3 is TGTGCCTGGAGCCCCCTGGGGGCCGGTGGCTACACCTTC.

As for this clonotype: One end of the junction does not line up with germline, which may come from a read error. V is TRBV11-1 and J is TRBJ2-5; the D gene could be TRBD1 or TRBD2 (6 bases each). The CDR3 totals 15 residues. Germline V gives CDR1 SGHAT, CDR2 FQDESV (reference sequence). The CDR3 is CASSLGLGHQETQCF. The CDR3 nucleotides read TGTGCCAGCAGCTTGGGACTGGGACACCAAGAGACCCAGTGTTTC. The whole variable domain, filled in from reference TRBV11-1 and TRBJ2-5, reads EAEVAQSPRYKITEKSQAVAFWCDPISGHATLYWYRQILGQGPELLVQFQDESVVDDSQLPKDRFSAERLKGVDSTLKIQPAELGDSAMYLCASSLGLGHQETQCFGPGTRLLVL.

Regarding this clonotype: One base away lies a much larger clone, so this may be a sequencing read error. The V call is TRBV10-3, the J call TRBJ2-2, with a tentative D call TRBD2 (5 bases). The germline gives CDR1 ENHRY, CDR2 SYGVKD. The CDR3 totals 14 residues. Trimming pared 7 bases from V and 5 bases from J, leaving 14 bases between. This CDR3 is CAIKASWQTGELFF. The CDR3, as DNA: TGTGCCATCAAAGCTAGCTGGCAAACCGGGGAGCTGTTTTTT.

The rearrangement links TRBV5-1 to TRBJ2-7, with D unresolved. CDR1 is SGHRS and CDR2 is YFSETQ in the germline V gene. The CDR3 extends over 14 amino acids. The V end was cut by 7 bases, the J end by 0 bases, with 14 bases between. The chain's CDR3 is CASGSQAHSYEQYF. In DNA form, the CDR3 reads TGCGCCAGCGGCAGTCAGGCCCACTCCTACGAGCAGTACTTC.

About this clonotype itself: One end of the junction varies from germline; a read error may be responsible. Here the CDR3 DNA reads TGTACCAGCAGCTTATCATGGGCCCGGGTGGAGACCCAGTACTTC. Translation: CTSSLSWARVETQYF. The V gene is TRBV5-5, the J gene TRBJ2-5; D uncertain. This CDR3 has 15 amino acids. Germline CDR1 and CDR2: SGHKS and YYEKEE (reference sequence).

The rearrangement uses TRBV5-4 and TRBJ2-7; TRBD2 aligns across 14 bases. The CDR3 sequence is 16 residues long. V trimming: 3 bases; J trimming: 4 bases; junction bases outside the gene matches: 6. The germline V gene has CDR1 SGHNT and CDR2 YYREEE (reference sequence). The CDR3 spells CASSSQGLAGGYEQYF. Written as DNA, the CDR3 is TGTGCCAGCAGCTCGCAAGGACTAGCGGGAGGTTACGAGCAGTACTTC.

A remark on this clonotype: Just one base apart from a much larger clone, this may be a read error. The DNA of the CDR3 is TGCGCCTGCAGCCCGCTCGGCTACACCATATATTTT. Protein sequence: CACSPLGYTIYF. The chain employs TRBV4-1 and TRBJ1-3; D unclear. Germline V CDR1 and CDR2: MGHRA, YSYEKL. This CDR3 has 12 amino acids.

Remarks on this clonotype: A single base separates this from a much larger clone, so it may be a read error. The V and J genes are TRBV10-3 and TRBJ2-7; D tentatively fits TRBD1 or TRBD2 (6 bases each). The J call is in doubt because the DNA end fits TRBJ2-1 better. The CDR3 runs to 16 residues. Germline-derived CDR1 and CDR2 are ENHRY and SYGVKD. The CDR3 here is CATLSGGGNIRGEQFF. DNA of the CDR3: TGTGCCACCCTCAGCGGTGGCGGGAATATCAGGGGCGAGCAGTTCTTC.

As regards this clonotype: A much larger clone lies a single base off, so this may be a read error. The gene calls are TRBV6-5 and TRBJ1-6; 9 positions match TRBD1. Germline lookup yields CDR1 MNHEY and CDR2 SVGAGI. This CDR3 has 14 amino acids. Here the CDR3 DNA reads TGTGACAGCCGCCTACAGGGGGCAAGTTCACCCCTCCACTTT. Protein: CDSRLQGASSPLHF.

Remarks on this clonotype: The junction departs from the called germline gene at one end, perhaps through a read error. The genes are TRBV11-3 and TRBJ1-1, with a weak D call TRBD1 (5 bases). The CDR3 runs 13 residues. Germline V gene data show CDR1 as SGHNT and CDR2 as YENEEA. CDR3: CASSPTRGTVAFF. The CDR3, as DNA: TGTGCCAGCAGCCCAACTAGGGGTACTGTAGCTTTCTTT.

Many counts were recorded for this clonotype. This chain's CDR3 is CASSQGPAGANQPQHF. The CDR3 DNA follows: TGCGCCAGCAGCCAAGGGCCGGCAGGGGCCAATCAGCCCCAGCATTTT. The chain has TRBV4-1 and TRBJ1-5, with D tentatively TRBD1 (6 bases). The V end was cut by 1 base, the J end by 3 bases, with 13 bases between. Germline V gives CDR1 MGHRA, CDR2 YSYEKL. This CDR3 is 16 amino acids long.

With respect to this clonotype: This may come from a read error, since a much larger clone is one base off. In DNA form, the CDR3 reads TGTGCCAGCAGCTTAGACTTCCGGGAGGGATACCAGCAGTACTTC. Amino acids: CASSLDFREGYQQYF. The chain carries TRBV11-2 and TRBJ2-7; TRBD2 aligns across 8 bases. Germline V CDR1 and CDR2: SGHAT, FQNNGV. This CDR3 has 15 amino acids. The V and J ends lost 0 bases and 8 bases, in that order; junction bases with no gene match: 9.

On this clonotype: A much larger clone is a single base away; this may be a read error. The conserved phenylalanine or tryptophan is not found at the CDR3 terminus, so this likely reflects a read error. This chain uses TRBV4-1 with TRBJ1-4; 7 bases are a match to TRBD1. CDR3 length equals 16 residues. Germline CDR1 MGHRA, CDR2 YSYEKL. Germline trimming cut 4 bases from V and 2 bases from J; bases unmatched to any gene: 7. CDR3 coding DNA: TGCGCCAGCAGCCCCGGAAAGGGGGCCACTAATGAAAAACTGTTTTGT. Protein product: CASSPGKGATNEKLFC.

In this sample, this clonotype turned up once. This may stem from a read error, because a much larger clone lies one nucleotide away. This chain links TRBV30 with TRBJ2-3; D possibly corresponds to TRBD2 (6 bases). Looked up from germline, CDR1 is GTSNPN and CDR2 is SVGIG (reference sequence). The CDR3 contains 13 residues. The CDR3 reads CAWTGGTTDAQYF. CDR3 in DNA: TGTGCCTGGACCGGCGGGACGACAGATGCGCAGTATTTT.

Regarding this clonotype: A much larger clonotype is one base distant, so this may be a read error. The final CDR3 position lacks the conserved phenylalanine or tryptophan, pointing to a likely read error. J is TRBJ2-7 and V is TRBV5-6; D is possibly TRBD1 (5 bases). CDR3 size: 13 residues. Trimming pared 3 bases from V and 2 bases from J, leaving 9 bases between. The germline V gene encodes CDR1 SGHDT and CDR2 YYEEEE. The CDR3 here is CASSSGSPYEQYL. CDR3 in DNA: TGTGCCAGCAGCTCAGGGTCCCCCTACGAGCAGTACCTC.